These 7 T cell receptor beta chains originate from one sample sequenced in a study of blood T cell repertoires in COVID-19. TCRdb's table, derived via immunoSEQ multiplex PCR, lists solely in-frame clones and lacks some. The repertoire holds roughly 250,000 clones, with approximately 87% as singletons. The specimen sequenced was peripheral blood. These receptors were taken from a woman between 25 and 40 years old with COVID-19, enrolled during active disease.

The chain joins TRBV6-6 to TRBJ1-5; TRBD1 might be the D (5 bases). In germline, CDR1 is MNHNY, CDR2 SVGAGI (reference sequence). The CDR3 has 14 residues. The V end lost 6 bases, the J end lost 5 bases, and 14 bases lay between the germline ends. The CDR3: CASSPPRGDQPQHF. The CDR3 region has the DNA TGTGCCAGCAGCCCGCCTAGGGGCGATCAGCCCCAGCATTTT.

The V call is TRBV24-1, the J call TRBJ2-2; 8 bases fit TRBD1. The V gene end was trimmed by 3 bases and the J gene end by 6 bases; junction bases not matched to a gene: 8. Germline values: CDR1 KGHDR, CDR2 SFDVKD. The CDR3 loop spans 16 amino acids. As DNA, the CDR3 is TGTGCCACCAGTGATCCCCGACAGGGGCCTTCCGGGGAGCTGTTTTTT. Translating gives CATSDPRQGPSGELFF.

The chain recombines TRBV27 with TRBJ2-2, with D uncertain. Germline values: CDR1 MNHEY, CDR2 SMNVEV (reference sequence). CDR3 size: 14 residues. V lost 1 base to trimming and J lost 3 bases, with 6 bases between them. The CDR3 DNA follows: TGTGCCAGCAGTTTATGGCAGGACACCGGGGAGCTGTTTTTT. It translates to CASSLWQDTGELFF.

The chain joins TRBV24-1 to TRBJ1-1, with D perhaps matching TRBD1 (6 bases). The CDR3 runs 17 residues. Germline values: CDR1 KGHDR, CDR2 SFDVKD. With 8 bases removed from V and 0 bases from J, the gap between germline ends came to 21 bases. The CDR3 here is CATTSAGDTHMNTEAFF. The CDR3 DNA sequence: TGTGCCACCACCTCGGCGGGGGACACTCACATGAACACTGAAGCTTTCTTT.

The rearrangement joins TRBV7-9 to TRBJ1-4; D remains unclear. Trimming pared 4 bases from V and 8 bases from J, leaving 14 bases between. The CDR3 runs 14 residues. Per the germline V gene, CDR1 is SEHNR and CDR2 is FQNEAQ (reference sequence). In DNA, the CDR3 is TGTGCCAGCAGCTCAGTAGGCTGGCGGGAAAAACTGTTTTTT. This translates into CASSSVGWREKLFF. The whole variable domain, filled in from reference TRBV7-9 and TRBJ1-4, reads DTGVSQNPRHKITKRGQNVTFRCDPISEHNRLYWYRQTLGQGPEFLTYFQNEAQLEKSRLLSDRFSAERPKGSFSTLEIQRTEQGDSAMYLCASSSVGWREKLFFGSGTQLSVL.

The chain joins TRBV11-2 to TRBJ2-5; 9 bases line up with TRBD2. After removal of 0 bases from V and 1 base from J, the junction contained 6 bases not matched to a gene. Germline CDR1 SGHAT, CDR2 FQNNGV. This CDR3 is built from 17 residues. In DNA form, the CDR3 reads TGTGCCAGCAGCTTAGAGTGGTGGACTAGCGTCCAAGAGACCCAGTACTTC. Residues: CASSLEWWTSVQETQYF.

The chain joins TRBV7-9 to TRBJ2-5; 7 bases map to TRBD2. There are 16 residues in the CDR3. The germline CDR1 and CDR2 sequences are SEHNR and FQNEAQ (reference sequence). The V segment lost 5 bases and the J segment 2 bases; nucleotides outside the gene matches: 11. This CDR3 reads CASSPHVSGAQETQYF. CDR3 bases: TGTGCCAGCAGCCCCCACGTAAGCGGGGCACAAGAGACCCAGTACTTC.